The clone carrying this T cell receptor (beta chain) has a single count. No antigen is known for it. The data were taken from a study of radiation and T cells in renal cell carcinoma. In the study overall: Nephrectomy followed 15 Gy stereotactic body radiation by 4 weeks.

Indicated time point: blood 2 weeks post-SBRT. Treatment in this sample: 15 Gy SBRT to primary tumor, nephrectomy 4 weeks later. Study observations and caveats: From baseline, blood top tumor clonotypes peaked at 2 weeks post-radiation.

Using immunoSEQ multiplex PCR, the repertoire was profiled, and TCRdb retains in-frame clones only, with some absent. Counted here are under 150,000 clones, about 81% occurring once; the ten biggest clones make up approximately 2%. CDR3 length: 14 amino acids. V was shortened by 1 base and J by 6 bases, with 10 bases between the two germline ends. Germline V CDR1 and CDR2: SGHAT, FQNNGV. The J gene is TRBJ2-1, the V gene TRBV11-2; D gene uncertain. This sample comprised blood, obtained from a patient whose treatment included radiotherapy and nephrectomy. The receptor's source is a woman aged 55-69 years with renal cell carcinoma. CDR3 amino acids: CASSLVGNANEQFF. Here the CDR3 DNA reads TGTGCCAGCAGCTTAGTTGGGAATGCCAATGAGCAGTTCTTC. Supplemented by reference TRBV11-2 and TRBJ2-1, the full variable domain reads EAGVAQSPRYKIIEKRQSVAFWCNPISGHATLYWYQQILGQGPKLLIQFQNNGVVDDSQLPKDRFSAERLKGVDSTLKIQPAKLEDSAVYLCASSLVGNANEQFFGPGTRLTVL.